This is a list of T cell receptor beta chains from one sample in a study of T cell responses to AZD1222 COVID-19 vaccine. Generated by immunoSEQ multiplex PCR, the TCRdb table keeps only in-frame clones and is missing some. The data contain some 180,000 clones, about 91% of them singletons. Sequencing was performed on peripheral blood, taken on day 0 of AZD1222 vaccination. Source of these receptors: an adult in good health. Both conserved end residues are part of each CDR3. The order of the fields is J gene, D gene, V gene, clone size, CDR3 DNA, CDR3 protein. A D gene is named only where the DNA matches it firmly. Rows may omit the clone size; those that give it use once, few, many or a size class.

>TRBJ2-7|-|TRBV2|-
TGTGCCAGCACCCGCCAGACCTACGAGCAGTACTTC
CASTRQTYEQYF
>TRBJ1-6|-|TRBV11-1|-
TGTGCCAGCAGCTTCCGGGGTGCTAATTCACCCCTCCACTTT
CASSFRGANSPLHF
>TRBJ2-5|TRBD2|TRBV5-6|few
TGTGCCAGCAGCTGGGGGACTAGCGAGAAAGAGACCCAGTACTTC
CASSWGTSEKETQYF
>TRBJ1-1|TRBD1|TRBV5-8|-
TGTGCCAGCAGCTTGGTCCCGGGACAGGGTCTGGGCACTGAAGCTTTCTTT
CASSLVPGQGLGTEAFF
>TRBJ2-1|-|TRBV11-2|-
TGTGCCAGCAACGGTTTGACTAGTAAAGATGAGCAGTTCTTC
CASNGLTSKDEQFF
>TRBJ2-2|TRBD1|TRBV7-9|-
TGTGCCAGCAGCCCGGGGTGGACAGGGAACACCGGGGAGCTGTTTTTT
CASSPGWTGNTGELFF
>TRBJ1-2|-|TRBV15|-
TGTGCCACCAGCAGAGATCAGGGACTGAACTATGGCTACACCTTC
CATSRDQGLNYGYTF
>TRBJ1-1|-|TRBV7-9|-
TGTGCCAGCAGCTCCCCCCAGGGACTCTTGACTGAAGCTTTCTTT
CASSSPQGLLTEAFF
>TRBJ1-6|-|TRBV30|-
TGTGCCTGGAGTATCGAAAGGGGTGGAAATTCACCCCTCCACTTT
CAWSIERGGNSPLHF
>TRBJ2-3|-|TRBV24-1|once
TGTGCCACCAGTGATTTGAGAGGCACAAGCACAGATACGCAGTATTTT
CATSDLRGTSTDTQYF
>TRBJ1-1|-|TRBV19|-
TGTGCCAGTAGCATTTTTGATCTGGGGTCGGGCACTGAAGCTTTCTTT
CASSIFDLGSGTEAFF
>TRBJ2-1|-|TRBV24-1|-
TGTGCCACCACTGGGAATGGGGCTAGCGACTACAATGAGCAGTTCTTC
CATTGNGASDYNEQFF
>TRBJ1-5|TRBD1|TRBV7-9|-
TGTGCCAGCAGCTTGGCCGGGACAGGGGATAGCAATCAGCCCCAGCATTTT
CASSLAGTGDSNQPQHF
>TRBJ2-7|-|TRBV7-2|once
TGTGCCAGCTCCCATCCTAGTGGTTCCTCCTACGAGCAGTACTTC
CASSHPSGSSYEQYF
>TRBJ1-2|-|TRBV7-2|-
TGTGCCAGCAGTCAAAATACGGCGTCAGAGTACTATGGCTACACCTTC
CASSQNTASEYYGYTF
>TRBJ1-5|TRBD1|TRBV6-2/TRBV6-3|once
TGTGCCAGCAGCTCGCTGGGACAGGGCAATCAGCCCCAGCATTTT
CASSSLGQGNQPQHF
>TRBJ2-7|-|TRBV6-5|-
TGTGCCAGCACCGAAAGATACGAGCAGTACTTC
CASTERYEQYF
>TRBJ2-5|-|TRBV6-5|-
TGTGCCAGCAGTTACTCCAAAGAGACCCAGTACTTC
CASSYSKETQYF
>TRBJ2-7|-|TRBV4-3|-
TGCGCCAGCAGCCACCGGAGGGGGCTAATTATCGACGAGCAGTACTTC
CASSHRRGLIIDEQYF
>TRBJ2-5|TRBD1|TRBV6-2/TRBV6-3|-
TGTGCCAGCAGTTATGGTTTACAGGGGTTGAAGACCCAGTACTTC
CASSYGLQGLKTQYF
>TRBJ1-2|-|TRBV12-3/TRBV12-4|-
TGTGCCACCACGTCGGAGGGGATCTATGGCTACACCTTC
CATTSEGIYGYTF
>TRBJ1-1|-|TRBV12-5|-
TGTGCTAGTGGTTTGGTCGGGGGGGGAGAAGCTTTCTTT
CASGLVGGGEAFF
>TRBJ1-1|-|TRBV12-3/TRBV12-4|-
TGTGCCAGCAGTTTAGACCTCCCCACTGAAGCTTTCTTT
CASSLDLPTEAFF
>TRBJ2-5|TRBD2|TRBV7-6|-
TGTGCCAGCAGCTTAGGCCAAGCGGGGGGGCTGGAGACCCAGTACTTC
CASSLGQAGGLETQYF